Following are 7 T cell receptor beta chains from one sample sequenced in a study of blood T cell repertoires in COVID-19. Here immunoSEQ multiplex PCR was the method, and the copy in TCRdb shows in-frame clones only, minus some. The sample carries about 60,000 clones, around 88% recorded once. Sequencing was carried out using peripheral blood. These receptors all come from a man aged 60-69 years with acute or convalescent COVID-19.

The chain is built from TRBV30 and TRBJ1-2, with a possible D match to TRBD1 (5 bases). The V and J ends lost 3 bases and 6 bases respectively, with 20 bases between them. The V gene's germline CDR1 is GTSNPN and CDR2 SVGIG (reference sequence). There are 15 residues in the CDR3. This chain's CDR3 is CAWSRGEGLVDGYTF. The DNA for the CDR3 is TGTGCCTGGAGCCGGGGGGAGGGGTTAGTCGATGGCTACACCTTC.

CDR3 nucleotides: TGCGCCAGCAGCTGGATCGGACTAGCGGGAGTTAGGCAAGAGACCCAGTACTTC. Its protein product is CASSWIGLAGVRQETQYF. The gene calls are TRBV5-1 and TRBJ2-5, with TRBD2 matching 13 bases. This CDR3 has 18 residues. Germline V gene sequence: CDR1 SGHRS, CDR2 YFSETQ. J was trimmed by 2 bases and V by 3 bases; bases with no gene match: 10.

This clone occurred once. The V call is TRBV3-1 (or the pseudogene TRBV3-2), the J call TRBJ2-1; TRBD2 matches 9 bases. The V gene end was trimmed by 8 bases and the J gene end by 6 bases; junction bases not matched to a gene: 11. The CDR3 consists of 15 residues. The germline gives CDR1 LGHDT, CDR2 YNNKEL (reference sequence). CDR3 sequence: CASGYSGLAGNEQFF. In nucleotides, the CDR3 is TGTGCCAGCGGATATTCGGGACTAGCAGGCAATGAGCAGTTCTTC.

The rearrangement joins TRBV6-5 to TRBJ2-1, with TRBD2 matching over 9 bases. Germline V gene lookup returns CDR1 MNHEY and CDR2 SVGAGI. The V gene end was trimmed by 6 bases and the J gene end by 2 bases; junction bases not matched to a gene: 2. The CDR3 has 14 residues. CDR3 protein: CASSLAGAYNEQFF. The CDR3 DNA reads TGTGCCAGCAGCTTAGCGGGAGCCTACAATGAGCAGTTCTTC.

The V gene is TRBV29-1, the J gene TRBJ1-1; 7 bases align to TRBD1. The CDR3 runs to 15 residues. Germline assignment: CDR1 SQVTM and CDR2 ANQGSEA. J lost 0 bases, V lost 4 bases, and 8 bases had no gene match. CDR3 sequence: CSVVRRTGVNTEAFF. The CDR3 coding sequence is TGCAGCGTTGTAAGAAGGACAGGAGTGAACACTGAAGCTTTCTTT.

The J gene is TRBJ2-7, the V gene TRBV28, with 8 bases matching TRBD1. CDR1 and CDR2 from the germline V gene are MDHEN and SYDVKM. The CDR3 consists of 16 residues. J was trimmed by 2 bases and V by 5 bases; bases with no gene match: 11. The CDR3 sequence is CASSLYRGTGAYEQYF. Written as DNA, the CDR3 is TGTGCCAGCAGTCTGTACCGTGGGACAGGCGCCTACGAGCAGTACTTC.

The table lists this clone with a count of one. V is TRBV6-5 and J is TRBJ1-5; D is undetermined. Germline CDR1 and CDR2: MNHEY and SVGAGI. The CDR3 spans 13 residues. V lost 0 bases and J lost 6, with 6 bases in between. CDR3 bases: TGTGCCAGCAGTTACTCTCCGCGTCAGCCCCAGCATTTT. The encoded protein is CASSYSPRQPQHF.